The entry that follows covers one T cell receptor (beta chain) sequence. Its antigen is as yet unknown. Germline CDR1 is MNHEY and CDR2 is SVGAGI. V dropped 2 bases and J dropped 11; count of bases not matched to a gene: 18. The CDR3 contains 16 residues. The entry originates in a study of T cell responses to AZD1222 COVID-19 vaccine. Measured with immunoSEQ multiplex PCR; TCRdb has only the in-frame clones, and not every one. The sample has 140,000 to 150,000 clones; 70% to 90% are singletons. Study-wide points: Scientists sampled the repertoires only once the peak T cell response had passed. Vaccine-associated CD4 TCRs ranged over spike, dominating at 160-218 and 743-854.

The source of this sequence is an adult in good health. The sample consisted of peripheral blood, taken on day 0 of AZD1222 vaccination. This rearrangement joins TRBV6-5 to TRBJ2-7, with 7 bases matching TRBD2. CDR3 loop: CASSYATRGSGDPEYF. The CDR3 bases are TGTGCCAGCAGTTACGCAACGCGGGGGTCGGGGGACCCGGAGTACTTC.